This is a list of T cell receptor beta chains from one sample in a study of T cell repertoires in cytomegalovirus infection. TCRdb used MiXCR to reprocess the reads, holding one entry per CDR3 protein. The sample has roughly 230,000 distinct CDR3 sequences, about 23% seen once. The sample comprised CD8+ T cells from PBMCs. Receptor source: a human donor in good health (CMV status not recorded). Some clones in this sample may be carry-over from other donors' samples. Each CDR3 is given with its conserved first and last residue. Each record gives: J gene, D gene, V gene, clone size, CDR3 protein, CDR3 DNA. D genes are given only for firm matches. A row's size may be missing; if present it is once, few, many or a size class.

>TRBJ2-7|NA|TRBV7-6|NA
CASSRAGGDEQYF
TGTGCCAGCAGTCGTGCAGGGGGGGACGAGCAGTACTTC
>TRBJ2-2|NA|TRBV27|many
CASRTTTGELFF
TGTGCCAGCAGAACTACCACCGGGGAGCTGTTTTTT
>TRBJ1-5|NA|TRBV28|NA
CASSREPRDLSNQPQHF
TGTGCCAGCAGCCGAGAACCCAGGGACTTGAGCAATCAGCCCCAGCATTTT
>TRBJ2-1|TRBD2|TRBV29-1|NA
CSVSGGALANEQFF
TGCAGCGTTTCGGGGGGGGCCTTAGCTAATGAGCAGTTCTTC
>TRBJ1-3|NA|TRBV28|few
CASTLGRYSGNTIYF
TGTGCCAGCACCTTAGGGCGTTACTCTGGAAACACCATATATTTT
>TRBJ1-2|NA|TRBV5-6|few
CASSPGVGSYGYTF
TGTGCCAGCAGCCCTGGGGTGGGGTCCTATGGCTACACCTTC
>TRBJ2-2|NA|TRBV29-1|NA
CSVRGGDTGELFF
TGCAGCGTAAGAGGCGGGGACACCGGGGAGCTGTTTTTT
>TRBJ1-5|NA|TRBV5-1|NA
CASSLGANQPQHF
TGCGCCAGCAGCTTAGGAGCCAATCAGCCCCAGCATTTT
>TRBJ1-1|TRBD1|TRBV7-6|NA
CASSLAGQGVCFF
TGTGCCAGCAGCTTAGCGGGACAGGGAGTGTGTTTCTTT
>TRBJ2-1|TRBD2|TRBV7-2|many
CASSQHLSGGVYNEQFF
TGTGCCAGCAGCCAGCATCTTAGCGGGGGGGTCTACAATGAGCAGTTCTTC
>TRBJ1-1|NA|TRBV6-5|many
CASSYDPNTEAFF
TGTGCCAGCAGTTACGACCCGAACACTGAAGCTTTCTTT
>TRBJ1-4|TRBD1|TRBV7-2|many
CASSSTGMSEKLFF
TGTGCCAGCAGCTCGACAGGGATGTCTGAAAAACTGTTTTTT
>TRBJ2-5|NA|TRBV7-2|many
CASSRTARQQETQYF
TGTGCCAGCAGCCGGACGGCCAGGCAACAAGAGACCCAGTACTTC
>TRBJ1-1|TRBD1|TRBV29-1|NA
CSVGEQGSYTEAFF
TGCAGCGTTGGAGAACAGGGGTCGTACACTGAAGCTTTCTTT
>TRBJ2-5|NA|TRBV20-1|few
CSAADYGTIQETQYF
TGCAGTGCGGCAGATTACGGGACGATCCAAGAGACCCAGTACTTC
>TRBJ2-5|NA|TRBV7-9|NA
CASEKGQETQYF
TGTGCCAGCGAGAAAGGCCAAGAGACCCAGTACTTC
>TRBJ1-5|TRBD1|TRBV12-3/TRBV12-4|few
CASSPQGAGSQPQHF
TGTGCCAGCAGTCCTCAGGGGGCAGGTTCGCAGCCCCAGCATTTT
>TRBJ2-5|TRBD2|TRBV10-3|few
CAISDIAGGHETQYF
TGTGCCATCAGTGACATAGCGGGGGGGCATGAGACCCAGTACTTC
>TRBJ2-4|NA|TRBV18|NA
CASSPPVEVNIQYF
TGTGCCAGCTCACCACCGGTCGAAGTAAACATTCAGTACTTC
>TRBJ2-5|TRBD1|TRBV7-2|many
CASSLLLDRGETQYF
TGTGCCAGCAGCTTACTCCTCGACAGGGGAGAGACCCAGTACTTC
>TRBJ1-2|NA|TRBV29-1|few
CSVEAGADYGYTF
TGCAGCGTTGAGGCAGGGGCGGACTATGGCTACACCTTC
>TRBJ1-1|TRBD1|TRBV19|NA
CASSTRTGRDTEAFF
TGTGCCAGCAGTACTCGGACAGGGAGGGACACTGAAGCTTTCTTT
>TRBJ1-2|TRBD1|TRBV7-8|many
CASSTDWGTAGYTF
TGTGCCAGCAGCACCGACTGGGGGACAGCAGGCTACACCTTC
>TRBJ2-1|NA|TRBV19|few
CASSTYGGDEQFF
TGTGCCAGTAGTACCTACGGAGGGGATGAGCAGTTCTTC
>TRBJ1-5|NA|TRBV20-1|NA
CSAREPGNSGQPQHF
TGCAGTGCTAGAGAACCGGGAAACTCGGGTCAGCCCCAGCATTTT
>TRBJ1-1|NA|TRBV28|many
CASSSSGGGRQNTEAFF
TGTGCCAGCAGTTCAAGCGGGGGGGGACGGCAGAACACTGAAGCTTTCTTT
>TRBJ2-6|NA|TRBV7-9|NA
CASSPIVNVLTF
TGTGCCAGCAGCCCTATTGTCAACGTCCTGACTTTC